The rows below give T cell receptor beta chains drawn from one sample of a study of blood T cell repertoires in COVID-19. Data came from immunoSEQ multiplex PCR; TCRdb stores just in-frame clones and leaves some out. The sample has 300,000 to 350,000 clones, around 87% seen once. The specimen was peripheral blood. The receptors come from a woman in her 50s with COVID-19, enrolled during active disease. Both conserved end residues are trimmed from each CDR3.

TRBJ2-1 | 16 | TRBV19 | ASSVPPGLAGKYNEQF
TRBJ2-4 | 14 | TRBV3-1/TRBV3-2 | ASSTSDRGVGNIQY
TRBJ2-7 | 17 | TRBV4-1 | ASSRSLGRAVVGLYEQY
TRBJ2-1 | 10 | TRBV19 | ASMHRNNEQF
TRBJ2-2 | 14 | TRBV4-1 | ASSQDGGASTGELF
TRBJ1-6 | 13 | TRBV30 | AWRLGGARGSPLH
TRBJ2-2 | 13 | TRBV19 | ASSKRLAGAGELF
TRBJ1-2 | 14 | TRBV4-1 | ASSQDGSRGYYGYT
TRBJ1-2 | 12 | TRBV7-9 | ASSHLAQLNGYT
TRBJ1-5 | 19 | TRBV30 | AWSVAVRTGDPFYSNQPQH
TRBJ2-1 | 11 | TRBV6-5 | ASSYSQYNEQF
TRBJ1-2 | 11 | TRBV5-3 | ARSPPDSYGYT
TRBJ1-4 | 13 | TRBV5-3 | ARSLVSCVSEKLF
TRBJ1-1 | 13 | TRBV19 | ASSNPGTVNTEAF
TRBJ1-1 | 12 | TRBV11-2 | ASSLREGGIGAF
TRBJ2-7 | 9 | TRBV7-2 | ASTFTYEQY
TRBJ2-1 | 17 | TRBV6-4 | ASSDSLMGLAGTYNEQF
TRBJ2-3 | 12 | TRBV6-1 | ASSERGITDTQY
TRBJ1-5 | 14 | TRBV4-1 | ASSQGDGHPNQPQH
TRBJ1-2 | 15 | TRBV4-2 | ASSQVATSAGYYGYT
TRBJ2-7 | 12 | TRBV29-1 | SVAVGLAGDEQY
TRBJ2-2 | 13 | TRBV6-2/TRBV6-3 | ASSPSGRLAGELF
TRBJ2-2 | 10 | TRBV6-6 | ASSSQPGELF
TRBJ2-3 | 10 | TRBV30 | AWTWGGGTQY
TRBJ1-5 | 12 | TRBV27 | ASSLNTGIQPQH
TRBJ2-7 | 11 | TRBV5-4 | ASSLDRGAEQY
TRBJ2-7 | 13 | TRBV13 | ASSLGGTGVHEQY
TRBJ2-7 | 14 | TRBV4-3 | ASSQDRQAATYEQY
TRBJ1-2 | 11 | TRBV11-3 | ASNREGVGGYT
TRBJ2-7 | 14 | TRBV19 | ASSIGTSGRAYEQY
TRBJ2-1 | 9 | TRBV9 | ASSPRVEQF
TRBJ2-1 | 10 | TRBV29-1 | SVSPSYNEQF
TRBJ2-1 | 15 | TRBV18 | ASSPGRGGPLYNEQF
TRBJ2-1 | 11 | TRBV30 | AWSPSGRYEQF
TRBJ1-6 | 13 | TRBV14 | ASSQRQGMNSPLH
TRBJ2-2 | 14 | TRBV30 | AWSMIGTSNTGELF
TRBJ1-1 | 16 | TRBV27 | ASSLEGGRWGGNTEAF
TRBJ2-7 | 13 | TRBV7-2 | ASSQIAGGPNEQY
TRBJ2-7 | 15 | TRBV7-2 | ASSLRALAGKPYEQY
TRBJ2-5 | 11 | TRBV14 | ASSRGGEETQY
TRBJ2-7 | 12 | TRBV19 | ASSITRGLVEQY
TRBJ1-2 | 12 | TRBV4-3 | ASSQGVQGYGYT
TRBJ1-1 | 14 | TRBV11-3 | ASSSDRGLFVTEAF
TRBJ1-6 | 12 | TRBV19 | ASSLQGYNSPLH
TRBJ2-2 | 11 | TRBV30 | ASSEQASGELF
TRBJ1-3 | 12 | TRBV7-8 | ASSLGQGLNTIY
TRBJ2-7 | 14 | TRBV2 | ASSETNPGQKGEQY
TRBJ2-7 | 14 | TRBV6-2/TRBV6-3 | ASSLPGTSPYYEQY
TRBJ2-3 | 11 | TRBV18 | ASSALAGDTQY
TRBJ2-1 | 13 | TRBV7-7 | ASSSIDRGRNEQF
TRBJ2-3 | 14 | TRBV7-2 | ASSLGLAGSTDTQY
TRBJ2-2 | 14 | TRBV6-5 | ASSSSGRAGTGELF
TRBJ1-2 | 13 | TRBV5-1 | ASSSKGQGNYGYT
TRBJ1-2 | 12 | TRBV9 | ASSDRTGSGGYT
TRBJ2-1 | 13 | TRBV7-2 | ASSWSGTHYNEQF
TRBJ1-1 | 11 | TRBV10-2 | ASRGQENTEAF